These 17 T cell receptor beta chains came from one sample sequenced in a study of cytomegalovirus exposure and HLA in healthy donors (dated by TCRdb to the late 2010s). Libraries were built with the immunoSEQ multiplex PCR assay. A mixture of 60 forward primers for TCR Vbeta segments and 13 reverse primers for TCR Jbeta segments was used in the multiplex PCR. The source is immuneACCESS, and TCRdb retained only in-frame sequences with V and J called. Part of the clones is not carried over; for the studies checked, unresolved V genes explain less than half of this, and the remainder is unexplained. Recorded for this sample are about 150,000 clones; more than 70% of them occurred a single time. The ten largest clones add up to around 0.37% of the sample. Source material: PBMCs. Receptor source: a boy between 2 and 15 years old in good health and CMV-seronegative.

The rearrangement uses TRBV4-1 and TRBJ2-7; 7 nucleotides match TRBD2. Germline CDR1 and CDR2: MGHRA and YSYEKL. The CDR3 spans 16 residues. The V gene end was trimmed by 1 base and the J gene end by 0 bases; junction bases not matched to a gene: 6. CDR3 nucleotide sequence: TGCGCCAGCAGCCAAGGTAGGGCTAGCGGCTCCTACGAGCAGTACTTC. Translation gives CASSQGRASGSYEQYF.

V is TRBV4-2 and J is TRBJ2-7; 7 bases fit TRBD2. This CDR3 has 15 residues. V gave up 1 base and J gave up 2 bases; unmatched junction bases: 5. Germline-derived CDR1 and CDR2 are LGHNA and YNFKEQ. The CDR3 DNA reads TGTGCCAGCAGCCAAGGTCTAGCGGAGACCTACGAGCAGTACTTC. Translation: CASSQGLAETYEQYF.

The V gene is TRBV10-2, the J gene TRBJ2-2; TRBD1 agrees at 7 bases. Germline V gene lookup returns CDR1 WSHSY and CDR2 SAAADI. The CDR3 has 16 amino acids. The J segment lost 2 bases and the V segment lost 5 bases, leaving 8 bases of the junction unmatched. In nucleotides, the CDR3 is TGCGCCAGCAGTTCTAGGGGGCGGCTCAACACCGGGGAGCTGTTTTTT. It encodes CASSSRGRLNTGELFF.

CDR3 bases: TGTGCCAGCAGCCAAGGAAGGGGACTAGCGGGGCCCACAGATACGCAGTATTTT. Protein sequence: CASSQGRGLAGPTDTQYF. This chain connects TRBV4-2 to TRBJ2-3; 13 bases are shared with TRBD2. Trimming at V came to 1 base and at J to 2 bases, leaving 6 bases not matched to a gene. This CDR3 region has 18 residues. From germline, CDR1 is LGHNA and CDR2 YNFKEQ.

The chain couples TRBV7-3 to TRBJ2-1, with D unresolved. The V end was cut by 2 bases, the J end by 0 bases, with 8 bases between. The CDR3 consists of 15 residues. In germline, CDR1 is SGHTA, CDR2 FQGTGA. Here the CDR3 DNA reads TGTGCCAGCAGCTTACGCGTGAACTCCTACAATGAGCAGTTCTTC. Its translation: CASSLRVNSYNEQFF.

This rearrangement joins TRBV27 to TRBJ2-3, with TRBD2 identical over 7 bases. J gave up 6 bases and V 2 bases, and 8 bases lay outside the gene matches. The CDR3 totals 15 residues. Germline V lookup: CDR1 MNHEY, CDR2 SMNVEV (reference sequence). The CDR3 DNA follows: TGTGCCAGCAGTTTAGGACCGGGAGGTACCGATACGCAGTATTTT. Its translation is CASSLGPGGTDTQYF.

This chain joins TRBV2 and TRBJ2-5; D perhaps matches TRBD2 (6 bases). Germline-derived CDR1 and CDR2 are SNHLY and FYNNEI. V lost 7 bases and J 5 bases, leaving 17 bases between the germline ends. CDR3 size: 14 residues. The CDR3 DNA reads as TGTGCCAGCATCTCCGATCGCGGGGTCGAGACCCAGTACTTC. Residues: CASISDRGVETQYF.

The V call is TRBV28, the J call TRBJ2-1; D gene uncertain. The CDR3 has 11 residues. V gave up 6 bases and J gave up 9 bases, with 9 bases separating them. Germline V CDR1 and CDR2: MDHEN, SYDVKM. In nucleotides, the CDR3 is TGTGCCAGCAGCCGCCGGAGTGAGCAGTTCTTC. Translation gives CASSRRSEQFF.

The sample holds one count of this clone. The V and J genes are TRBV7-9 and TRBJ1-2; D unclear. Germline loops: CDR1 SEHNR, CDR2 FQNEAQ (reference sequence). Trimming shortened V by 2 bases and J by 8 bases, and 18 bases separated the two germline ends. The CDR3 consists of 15 residues. For the CDR3, the DNA is TGTGCCAGCAGCTTATCGTCGGCGGGAGGAAACGGCTACACCTTC. Translating gives CASSLSSAGGNGYTF. Combining the CDR3 with reference TRBV7-9 and TRBJ1-2 gives the whole variable domain DTGVSQNPRHKITKRGQNVTFRCDPISEHNRLYWYRQTLGQGPEFLTYFQNEAQLEKSRLLSDRFSAERPKGSFSTLEIQRTEQGDSAMYLCASSLSSAGGNGYTFGSGTRLTVV.

This chain links TRBV5-1 with TRBJ2-5, with TRBD2 matching over 9 bases. There are 14 residues in the CDR3. After removal of 4 bases from V and 2 bases from J, the junction contained 3 bases not matched to a gene. CDR1 is SGHRS, CDR2 YFSETQ, per germline. CDR3 region: CASSGLAPQETQYF. CDR3 sequence (DNA): TGCGCCAGCAGCGGACTAGCGCCACAAGAGACCCAGTACTTC.

This clone was found once. This chain joins TRBV6-5 and TRBJ1-1; D is uncertain. Germline CDR1 MNHEY, CDR2 SVGAGI. V dropped 0 bases and J dropped 3 bases, with 5 bases sitting between them. The CDR3 consists of 13 residues. This chain's CDR3 is CASSYSRYTEAFF. The CDR3, as DNA: TGTGCCAGCAGTTACTCCCGTTACACTGAAGCTTTCTTT.

The rearrangement uses TRBV7-2 and TRBJ2-4; D perhaps matches TRBD2 (5 bases). Germline CDR1 reads SGHTA; CDR2 reads FQGNSA. V shed 7 bases and J shed 0 bases, with 10 bases lying between them. The CDR3 runs to 14 residues. CDR3 protein: CASKSGLAKNIQYF. The CDR3 DNA follows: TGTGCCAGCAAGAGCGGCTTAGCCAAAAACATTCAGTACTTC.

The chain links TRBV6-1 to TRBJ2-5; no clear D. The CDR3 consists of 13 residues. CDR1 and CDR2 from the germline V gene are MNHNS and SASEGT. Trimming removed 7 bases from V and 7 bases from J, with 16 bases in between. The CDR3 sequence is CASMSHLHRTQYF. The CDR3, as DNA: TGTGCCAGCATGAGTCACCTCCATAGGACCCAGTACTTC.

The chain couples TRBV15 to TRBJ2-5, with D unresolved. Trimming took off 0 bases at V and 3 bases at J, with 8 bases between the two ends. Germline V gives CDR1 LNHNV, CDR2 YYDKDF (reference sequence). The CDR3 spans 14 residues. The chain's CDR3 is CATSRDSIEETQYF. Here the CDR3 DNA reads TGTGCCACCAGCAGAGATTCGATAGAAGAGACCCAGTACTTC. The entire variable domain, with the rest obtained from reference TRBV15 and TRBJ2-5, is as follows: DAMVIQNPRYQVTQFGKPVTLSCSQTLNHNVMYWYQQKSSQAPKLLFHYYDKDFNNEADTPDNFQSRRPNTSFCFLDIRSPGLGDTAMYLCATSRDSIEETQYFGPGTRLLVL.

The genes are TRBV30 and TRBJ2-2, with D tentatively TRBD2 (6 bases). The ends were cut back, 0 bases at V and 6 bases at J, with 14 bases in the middle. Per germline, CDR1 GTSNPN and CDR2 SVGIG (reference sequence). There are 15 residues in the CDR3. CDR3 sequence reads: CAWSVRGREAGELFF. The CDR3 DNA follows: TGTGCCTGGAGTGTACGGGGGAGAGAGGCCGGGGAGCTGTTTTTT.

The table lists this clone with a count of one. The chain combines TRBV6-5 with TRBJ2-7; 9 bases align to TRBD1. In germline, CDR1 is MNHEY, CDR2 SVGAGI. With 4 bases clipped from V and 3 bases from J, the junction kept 10 bases outside the gene matches. The CDR3 sequence is 16 residues long. The CDR3 region has the DNA TGTGCCAGCAGTTCACGCTACCGGGACAGGGACTACGAGCAGTACTTC. Amino acid sequence: CASSSRYRDRDYEQYF.

The chain is built from TRBV4-1 and TRBJ1-1; 7 bases match TRBD1. The ends lost 2 bases at V and 7 bases at J; junction bases unmatched: 10. The germline gives CDR1 MGHRA, CDR2 YSYEKL. The CDR3 contains 15 residues. The CDR3 DNA reads TGCGCCAGCAGCCAACGTGACAGGGAGTGGGGTGAAGCTTTCTTT. It specifies CASSQRDREWGEAFF.